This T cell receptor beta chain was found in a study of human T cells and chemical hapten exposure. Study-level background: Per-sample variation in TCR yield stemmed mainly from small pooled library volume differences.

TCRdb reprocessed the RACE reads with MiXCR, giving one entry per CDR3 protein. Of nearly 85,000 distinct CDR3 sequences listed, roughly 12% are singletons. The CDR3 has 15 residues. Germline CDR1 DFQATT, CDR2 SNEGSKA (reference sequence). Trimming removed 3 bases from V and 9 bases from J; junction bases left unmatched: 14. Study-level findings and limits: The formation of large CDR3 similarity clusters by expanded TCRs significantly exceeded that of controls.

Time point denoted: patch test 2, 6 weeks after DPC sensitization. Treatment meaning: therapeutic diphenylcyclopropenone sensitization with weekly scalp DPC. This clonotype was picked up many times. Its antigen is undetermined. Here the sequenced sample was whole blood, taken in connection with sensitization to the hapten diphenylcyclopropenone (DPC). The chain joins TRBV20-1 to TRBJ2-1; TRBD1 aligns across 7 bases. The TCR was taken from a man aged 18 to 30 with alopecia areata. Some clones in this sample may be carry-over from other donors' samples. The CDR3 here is CSASRTGALGVEQFF. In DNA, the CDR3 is TGCAGTGCTAGCCGTACAGGGGCTTTGGGGGTTGAGCAGTTCTTC.